A single sample gave rise to the 5 T cell receptor beta chains below, sequenced in a study of T-cell memory formation after mild COVID-19 listed by TCRdb under 2021. The library was produced with 5' RACE. Sequenced using an Illumina NovaSeq 6000. TCRdb reran the public reads through fastp at Q25 and MiXCR, keeping productive beta chains. For every CDR3 protein sequence, its rows merge into one entry that carries the most common genes and DNA. Here the sample has about 440,000 distinct CDR3 sequences; about 20% occur a single time. The ten largest make up approximately 8.1% of the sample. Sample: PBMCs or a T cell subset sorted from them (not recorded which). These receptors all come from an adult woman who had mild COVID-19 (a few samples of this study predate the infection). The sample titles of this study are shuffled in the database, so cell type and time point are left out; the donor was told from shared clones.

The chain is built from TRBV20-1 and TRBJ2-3; 13 bases fit TRBD2. Germline CDR1 DFQATT, CDR2 SNEGSKA (reference sequence). With V trimmed by 5 bases and J by 0 bases, 2 bases remained unmatched. The CDR3 is made up of 15 amino acids. The CDR3 protein is CSAGTSGTSTDTQYF. As DNA, the CDR3 is TGCAGTGCTGGGACTAGCGGGACAAGCACAGATACGCAGTATTTT.

In this sample, this clonotype turned up a few times. The chain has TRBV4-2 and TRBJ2-7, with TRBD2 as a possible D gene (7 bases). The CDR3 has 17 residues. V shed 0 bases and J shed 2 bases, with 17 bases lying between them. Germline-derived CDR1 and CDR2 are LGHNA and YNFKEQ. The chain's CDR3 is CASSQELGAGAAYEQYF. For the CDR3, the DNA is TGTGCCAGCAGCCAAGAACTGGGGGCGGGGGCCGCCTACGAGCAGTACTTC.

The V call is TRBV6-2 or TRBV6-3, the J call TRBJ2-3; a weak D match, TRBD2 (6 bases). Trimming removed 1 base at V and 0 bases at J, with 11 bases between. Germline V gene data show CDR1 as MNHEY and CDR2 as SVGEGT. The CDR3 sequence is 16 residues long. CDR3 amino acids: CASSYLNLASTDTQYF. CDR3 in DNA: TGTGCCAGCAGTTACTTAAACCTAGCGAGCACAGATACGCAGTATTTT.

The chain combines TRBV24-1 with TRBJ2-1; 9 bases agree with TRBD1. The CDR3 extends over 14 amino acids. With 4 bases clipped from V and 6 bases from J, the junction kept 3 bases outside the gene matches. The germline gives CDR1 KGHDR, CDR2 SFDVKD. In nucleotides, the CDR3 is TGTGCCACCAGTGACCCGGGACAGGGCAATGAGCAGTTCTTC. Its protein product is CATSDPGQGNEQFF.

The rearrangement links TRBV6-2 or TRBV6-3 to TRBJ2-7, with D perhaps assigned TRBD1 or TRBD2 (5 bases each). With 4 bases removed from V and 0 bases from J, the gap between germline ends came to 7 bases. The CDR3 spans 13 residues. Germline V gives CDR1 MNHEY, CDR2 SVGEGT. This CDR3 reads CASSWGFSYEQYF. In nucleotides, the CDR3 is TGTGCCAGCAGTTGGGGGTTCTCCTACGAGCAGTACTTC.